The T cell receptor (beta chain) described here comes from a study of Graves' ophthalmopathy and Graves' hyperthyroidism. Exclusion criteria comprised other autoimmune diseases, uncontrolled infections, pregnancy or lactation in patients. The TCR beta CDR3 regions underwent amplification from RNA transcripts. After a first-round RT-PCR with HTBI primers, a second-round multiplex PCR was run. TCRdb re-called the multiplex PCR reads with MiXCR, one entry per CDR3 protein. Among about 410,000 distinct CDR3 sequences, about 18% were seen once, and the ten largest hold roughly 1.6%. V was pared by 5 bases and J by 1 base, with 11 bases between. Germline V gives CDR1 SGHTA, CDR2 FQGNSA. CDR3 length: 15 residues.

The chain employs TRBV7-2 and TRBJ2-2; unclear D gene. This TCR was recovered from a woman under 30 with Graves' ophthalmopathy. Source material: peripheral blood. CDR3 nucleotides: TGTGCCAGCAGCCCCAAGGCCCTGAACACCGGGGAGCTGTTTTTT. This encodes CASSPKALNTGELFF.